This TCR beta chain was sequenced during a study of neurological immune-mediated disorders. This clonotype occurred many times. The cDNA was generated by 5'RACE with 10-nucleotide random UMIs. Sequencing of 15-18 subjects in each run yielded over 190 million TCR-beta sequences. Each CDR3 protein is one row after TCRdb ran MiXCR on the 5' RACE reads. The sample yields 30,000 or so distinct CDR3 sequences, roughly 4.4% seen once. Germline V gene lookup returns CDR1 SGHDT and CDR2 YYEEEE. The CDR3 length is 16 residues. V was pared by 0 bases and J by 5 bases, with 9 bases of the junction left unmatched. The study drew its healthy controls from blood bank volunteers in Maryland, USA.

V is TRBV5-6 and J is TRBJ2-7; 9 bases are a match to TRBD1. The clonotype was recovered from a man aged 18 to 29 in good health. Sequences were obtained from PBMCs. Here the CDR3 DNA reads TGTGCCAGCAGCTTGGCCCTGGGGACAGGGACCGACGAGCAGTACTTC. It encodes CASSLALGTGTDEQYF.